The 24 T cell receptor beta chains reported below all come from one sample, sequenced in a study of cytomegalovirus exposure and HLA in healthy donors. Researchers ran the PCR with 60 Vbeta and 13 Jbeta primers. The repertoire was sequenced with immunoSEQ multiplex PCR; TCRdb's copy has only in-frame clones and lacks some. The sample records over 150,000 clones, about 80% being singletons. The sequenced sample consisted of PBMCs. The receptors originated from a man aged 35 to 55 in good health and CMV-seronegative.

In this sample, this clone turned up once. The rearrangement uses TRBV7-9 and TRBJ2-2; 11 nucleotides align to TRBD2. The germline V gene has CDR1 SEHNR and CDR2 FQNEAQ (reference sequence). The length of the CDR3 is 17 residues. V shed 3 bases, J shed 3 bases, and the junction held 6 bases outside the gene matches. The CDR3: CASSFQTSGSYTGELFF. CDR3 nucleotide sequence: TGTGCCAGCAGCTTCCAAACTAGCGGGAGTTACACCGGGGAGCTGTTTTTT.

The CDR3 nucleotides read TGTGCCAGCCGCCGCGGACAGGGGAGAACCGGGGAGCTGTTTTTT. Its protein is CASRRGQGRTGELFF. The V call is TRBV7-9, the J call TRBJ2-2; 9 bases agree with TRBD1. CDR3 length: 15 residues. The junction had 9 bases not matched to a gene; V was cut back by 8 bases and J by 5 bases. Germline loops: CDR1 SEHNR, CDR2 FQNEAQ (reference sequence).

The CDR3 DNA sequence: TGTGCCAGCAGCTCATACCAGGGGACCCCCGGGGAGCTGTTTTTT. This codes for CASSSYQGTPGELFF. The V and J genes are TRBV4-2 and TRBJ2-2; D is perhaps TRBD1 (6 bases). The CDR3 runs to 15 residues. The germline V gene encodes CDR1 LGHNA and CDR2 YNFKEQ. The V and J ends lost 5 bases and 6 bases respectively, with 16 bases between them.

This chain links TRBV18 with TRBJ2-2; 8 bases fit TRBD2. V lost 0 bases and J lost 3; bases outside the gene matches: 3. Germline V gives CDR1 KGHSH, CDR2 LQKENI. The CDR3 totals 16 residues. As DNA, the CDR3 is TGTGCCAGCTCACCACCGATAGCGGGACACACCGGGGAGCTGTTTTTT. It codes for CASSPPIAGHTGELFF.

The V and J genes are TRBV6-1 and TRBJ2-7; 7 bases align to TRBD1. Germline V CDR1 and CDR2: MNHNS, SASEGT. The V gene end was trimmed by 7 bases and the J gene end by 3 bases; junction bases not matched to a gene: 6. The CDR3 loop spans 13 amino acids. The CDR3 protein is CASTLGQYYEQYF. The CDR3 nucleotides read TGTGCCAGCACCCTGGGACAGTACTACGAGCAGTACTTC.

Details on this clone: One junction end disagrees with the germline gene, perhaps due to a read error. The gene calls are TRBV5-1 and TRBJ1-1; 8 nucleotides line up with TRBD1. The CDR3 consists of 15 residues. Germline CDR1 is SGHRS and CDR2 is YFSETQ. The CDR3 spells CASSLRQGSNAEAFF. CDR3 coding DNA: TGCGCCAGCAGCCTCAGACAGGGGTCGAACGCTGAAGCTTTCTTT.

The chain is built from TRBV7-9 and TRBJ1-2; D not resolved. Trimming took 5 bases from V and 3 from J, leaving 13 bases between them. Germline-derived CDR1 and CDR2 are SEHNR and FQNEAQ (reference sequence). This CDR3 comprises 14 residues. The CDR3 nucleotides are TGTGCCAGCAGCCCCTCCGGCGGATACTATGGCTACACCTTC. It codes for CASSPSGGYYGYTF.

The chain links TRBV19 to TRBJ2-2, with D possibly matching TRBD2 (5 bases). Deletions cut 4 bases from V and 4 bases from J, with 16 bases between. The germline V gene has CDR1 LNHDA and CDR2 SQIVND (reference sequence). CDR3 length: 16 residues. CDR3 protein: CASSRIFGDSTGELFF. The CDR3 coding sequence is TGTGCCAGTAGTAGGATTTTCGGGGATTCCACCGGGGAGCTGTTTTTT. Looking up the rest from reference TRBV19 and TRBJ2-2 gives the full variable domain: DGGITQSPKYLFRKEGQNVTLSCEQNLNHDAMYWYRQDPGQGLRLIYYSQIVNDFQKGDIAEGYSVSREKKESFPLTVTSAQKNPTAFYLCASSRIFGDSTGELFFGEGSRLTVL.

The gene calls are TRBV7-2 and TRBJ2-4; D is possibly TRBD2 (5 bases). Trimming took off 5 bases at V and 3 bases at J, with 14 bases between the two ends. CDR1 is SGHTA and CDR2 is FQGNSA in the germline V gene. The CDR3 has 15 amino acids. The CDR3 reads CASSPHPRGKNIQYF. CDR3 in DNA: TGTGCCAGCAGCCCGCACCCCCGGGGCAAAAACATTCAGTACTTC.

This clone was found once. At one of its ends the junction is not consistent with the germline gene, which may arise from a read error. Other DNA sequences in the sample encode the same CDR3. DNA for the CDR3: TGTGCCAGTAGTTACATGACAGGGGAGGGCAAAAACATTCAGTACTTC. Residues: CASSYMTGEGKNIQYF. The V gene is TRBV6-6, the J gene TRBJ2-4; D may be TRBD1 (8 bases). This CDR3 has 16 residues. CDR1 MNHNY and CDR2 SVGAGI come from the germline V gene (reference sequence).

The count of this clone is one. CDR3 nucleotide sequence: TGTGCCAGCAGGAATGACAGGTATAATGAAAAACTGTTTTTT. Its protein is CASRNDRYNEKLFF. The chain carries TRBV2 and TRBJ1-4, with a possible D match to TRBD1 (6 bases). Germline-derived CDR1 and CDR2 are SNHLY and FYNNEI. CDR3 size: 14 residues. Trimming shortened V by 6 bases and J by 4 bases, and 12 bases separated the two germline ends. Together with reference TRBV2 and TRBJ1-4, the CDR3 gives the full variable domain: EPEVTQTPSHQVTQMGQEVILRCVPISNHLYFYWYRQILGQKVEFLVSFYNNEISEKSEIFDDQFSVERPDGSNFTLKIRSTKLEDSAMYFCASRNDRYNEKLFFGSGTQLSVL.

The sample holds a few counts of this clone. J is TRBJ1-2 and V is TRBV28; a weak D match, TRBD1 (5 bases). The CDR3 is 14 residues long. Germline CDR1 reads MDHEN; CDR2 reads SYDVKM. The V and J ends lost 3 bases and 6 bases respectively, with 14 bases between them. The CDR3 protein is CASSFPSAGNGYTF. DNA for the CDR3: TGTGCCAGCAGTTTCCCCTCCGCAGGGAATGGCTACACCTTC.

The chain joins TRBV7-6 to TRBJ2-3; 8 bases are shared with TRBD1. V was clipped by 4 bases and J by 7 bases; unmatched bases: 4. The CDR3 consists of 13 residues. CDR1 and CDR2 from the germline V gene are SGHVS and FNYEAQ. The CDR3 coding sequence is TGTGCCAGCAGCTCGGGACAGGCACATACGCAGTATTTT. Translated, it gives CASSSGQAHTQYF. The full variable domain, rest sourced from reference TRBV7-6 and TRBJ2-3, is GAGVSQSPRYKVTKRGQDVALRCDPISGHVSLYWYRQALGQGPEFLTYFNYEAQQDKSGLPNDRFSAERPEGSISTLTIQRTEQRDSAMYRCASSSGQAHTQYFGPGTRLTVL.

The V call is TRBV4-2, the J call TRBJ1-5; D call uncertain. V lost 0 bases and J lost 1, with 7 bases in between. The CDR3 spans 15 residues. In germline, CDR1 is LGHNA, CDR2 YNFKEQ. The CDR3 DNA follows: TGTGCCAGCAGCCAAGATGGGCAGAGCAATCAGCCCCAGCATTTT. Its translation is CASSQDGQSNQPQHF.

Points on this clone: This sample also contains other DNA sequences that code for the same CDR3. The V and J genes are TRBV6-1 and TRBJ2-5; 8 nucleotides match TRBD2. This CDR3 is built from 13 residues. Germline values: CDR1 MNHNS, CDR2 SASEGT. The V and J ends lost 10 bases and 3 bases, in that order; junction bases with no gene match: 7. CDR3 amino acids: CATPGLGKETQYF. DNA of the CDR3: TGTGCCACGCCGGGACTAGGAAAAGAGACCCAGTACTTC.

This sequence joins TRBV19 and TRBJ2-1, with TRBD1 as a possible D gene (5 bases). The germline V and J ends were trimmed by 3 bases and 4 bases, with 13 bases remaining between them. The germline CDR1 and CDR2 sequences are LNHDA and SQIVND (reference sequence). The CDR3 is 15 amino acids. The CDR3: CASSIRAGPYNEQFF. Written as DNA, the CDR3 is TGTGCCAGTAGTATTCGGGCAGGGCCTTACAATGAGCAGTTCTTC. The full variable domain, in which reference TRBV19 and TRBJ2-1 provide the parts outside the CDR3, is DGGITQSPKYLFRKEGQNVTLSCEQNLNHDAMYWYRQDPGQGLRLIYYSQIVNDFQKGDIAEGYSVSREKKESFPLTVTSAQKNPTAFYLCASSIRAGPYNEQFFGPGTRLTVL.

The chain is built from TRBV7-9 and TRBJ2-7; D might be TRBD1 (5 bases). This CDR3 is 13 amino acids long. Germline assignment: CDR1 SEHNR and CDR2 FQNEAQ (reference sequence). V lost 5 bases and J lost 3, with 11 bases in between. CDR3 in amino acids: CASSQGGRYEQYF. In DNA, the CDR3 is TGTGCCAGCAGCCAGGGTGGGCGCTACGAGCAGTACTTC.

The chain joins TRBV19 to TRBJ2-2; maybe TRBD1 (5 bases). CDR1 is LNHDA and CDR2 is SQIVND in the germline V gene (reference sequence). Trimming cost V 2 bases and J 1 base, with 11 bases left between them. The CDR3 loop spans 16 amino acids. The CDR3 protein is CASSILQAVNTGELFF. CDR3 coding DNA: TGTGCCAGTAGTATACTACAGGCGGTGAACACCGGGGAGCTGTTTTTT.

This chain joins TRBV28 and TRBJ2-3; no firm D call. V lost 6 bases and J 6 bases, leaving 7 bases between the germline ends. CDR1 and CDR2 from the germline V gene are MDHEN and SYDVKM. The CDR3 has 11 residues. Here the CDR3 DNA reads TGTGCCAGCAGCGAGTTGGATACGCAGTATTTT. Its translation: CASSELDTQYF.

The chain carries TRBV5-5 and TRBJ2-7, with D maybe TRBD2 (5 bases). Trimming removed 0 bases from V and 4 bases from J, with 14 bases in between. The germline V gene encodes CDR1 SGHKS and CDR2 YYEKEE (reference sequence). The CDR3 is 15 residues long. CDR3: CASSLGEGAGYEQYF. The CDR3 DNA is TGTGCCAGCAGCTTGGGAGAGGGCGCAGGATACGAGCAGTACTTC.

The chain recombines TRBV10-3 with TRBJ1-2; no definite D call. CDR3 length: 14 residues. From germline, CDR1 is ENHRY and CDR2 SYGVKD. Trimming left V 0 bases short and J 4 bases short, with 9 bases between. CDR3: CAISESAEGYGYTF. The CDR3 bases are TGTGCCATCAGTGAGTCGGCGGAGGGCTATGGCTACACCTTC.

The CDR3 sequence is CASSGLVGGELFF. CDR3 bases: TGTGCCAGTTCCGGACTAGTCGGCGGGGAGCTGTTTTTT. The chain has TRBV19 and TRBJ2-2, with 7 bases identical to TRBD2. The CDR3 runs 13 residues. With 8 bases clipped from V and 7 bases from J, the junction kept 7 bases outside the gene matches. Per the germline V gene, CDR1 is LNHDA and CDR2 is SQIVND (reference sequence).

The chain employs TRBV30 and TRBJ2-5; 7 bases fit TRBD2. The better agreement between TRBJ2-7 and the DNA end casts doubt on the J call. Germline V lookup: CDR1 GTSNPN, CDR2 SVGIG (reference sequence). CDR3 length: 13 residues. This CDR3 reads CAWSGTVAGEQYF. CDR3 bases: TGTGCCTGGAGCGGTACGGTAGCGGGCGAGCAGTACTTC.

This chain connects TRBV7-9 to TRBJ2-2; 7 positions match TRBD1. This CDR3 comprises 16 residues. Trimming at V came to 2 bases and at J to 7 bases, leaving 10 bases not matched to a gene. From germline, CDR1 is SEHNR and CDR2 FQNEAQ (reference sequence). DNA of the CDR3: TGTGCCAGCAGCTTAACCTCGGCAGGGGGTGGCGGGGAGCTGTTTTTT. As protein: CASSLTSAGGGGELFF.